This T cell receptor (beta chain) derives from a study of blood T cell repertoires in COVID-19. Using immunoSEQ multiplex PCR, the repertoire was profiled, and TCRdb retains in-frame clones only, with some absent. The sample records over 85,000 clones, just over 85% being singletons. Trimming stripped 3 bases from V and 4 bases from J, with 7 bases between. CDR3 length equals 12 residues. CDR1 is GTSNPN, CDR2 SVGIG, per germline (reference sequence). The source is a woman in her seventies with acute or convalescent COVID-19. V gene TRBV30 combines with J gene TRBJ1-5, with D uncertain. Sequenced input: peripheral blood. CDR3 amino acids: CAWSGGNQPQHF. Written as DNA, the CDR3 is TGTGCCTGGAGCGGAGGGAATCAGCCCCAGCATTTT. The full variable domain, with the rest looked up from reference TRBV30 and TRBJ1-5, is SQTIHQWPATLVQPVGSPLSLECTVEGTSNPNLYWYRQAAGRGLQLLFYSVGIGQISSEVPQNLSASRPQDRQFILSSKKLLLSDSGFYLCAWSGGNQPQHFGDGTRLSIL.